This T cell receptor beta chain came from a study of blood T cell repertoires in COVID-19. Across the study: The United States, Italy and Spain were the sources of the acute and convalescent COVID-19 samples. From T cells, B-cell-depleted T cells, or PBMCs came the material, which was cDNA or gDNA.

Per the original data handling: Scientists estimated how many nucleated cells there were by amplifying reference gene primers. Using immunoSEQ multiplex PCR, the repertoire was profiled, and TCRdb retains in-frame clones only, with some absent. That table gives V, J and clone size, and the DNA gave D and trimming. The sample holds 55,000 to 90,000 clones, about 88% seen once. The CDR3 has 14 residues. Germline loops: CDR1 MNHEY, CDR2 SMNVEV (reference sequence). V gave up 8 bases and J gave up 6 bases; unmatched junction bases: 9. The clonotype comes from a man aged 65 to 85 with active COVID-19. The chain carries TRBV27 and TRBJ2-1; 8 nucleotides align to TRBD1. The sample comprised peripheral blood. The CDR3 is CASGRTGTANEQFF. The CDR3 DNA is TGTGCCAGCGGAAGGACAGGGACCGCCAATGAGCAGTTCTTC.